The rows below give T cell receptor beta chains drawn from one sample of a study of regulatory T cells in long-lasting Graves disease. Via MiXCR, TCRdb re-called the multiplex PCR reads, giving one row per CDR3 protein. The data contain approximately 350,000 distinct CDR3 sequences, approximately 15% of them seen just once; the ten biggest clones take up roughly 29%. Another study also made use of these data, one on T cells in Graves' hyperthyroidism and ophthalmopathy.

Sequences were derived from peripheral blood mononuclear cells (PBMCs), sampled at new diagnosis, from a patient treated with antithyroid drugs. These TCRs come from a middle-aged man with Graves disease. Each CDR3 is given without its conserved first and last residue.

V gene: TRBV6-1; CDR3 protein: ASSVERVGLAGQY
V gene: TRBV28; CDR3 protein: ASSPGTGLGSPLH
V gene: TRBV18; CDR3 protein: ASSPPGQGLGTEAF
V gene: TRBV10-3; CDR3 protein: AISDSRRGEQY
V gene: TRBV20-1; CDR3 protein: SWSGEITDTQY
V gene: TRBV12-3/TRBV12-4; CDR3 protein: ASTLGGTGYYYGYT
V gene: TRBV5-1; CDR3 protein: ASRNGAGYTDTQY
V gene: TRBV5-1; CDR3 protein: ASRPDGNTGELF
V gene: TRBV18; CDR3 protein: ASSPVGETQY
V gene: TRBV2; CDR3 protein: ASRTGTGGSGEQF
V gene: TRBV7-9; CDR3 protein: ASSSTPGQGSETQY